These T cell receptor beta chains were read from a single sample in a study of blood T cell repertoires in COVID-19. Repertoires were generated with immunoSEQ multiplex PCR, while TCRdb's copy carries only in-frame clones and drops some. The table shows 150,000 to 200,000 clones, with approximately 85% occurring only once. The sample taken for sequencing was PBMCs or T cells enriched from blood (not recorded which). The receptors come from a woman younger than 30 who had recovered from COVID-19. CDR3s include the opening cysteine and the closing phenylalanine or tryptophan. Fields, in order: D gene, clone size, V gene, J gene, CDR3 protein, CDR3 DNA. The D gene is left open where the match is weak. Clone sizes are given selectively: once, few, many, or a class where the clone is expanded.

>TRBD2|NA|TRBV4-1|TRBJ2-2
CASSQVFRLAGGNTGELFF
TGCGCCAGCAGCCAAGTCTTCCGACTAGCGGGAGGCAACACCGGGGAGCTGTTTTTT
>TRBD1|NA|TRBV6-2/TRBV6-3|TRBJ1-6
CASSQGQIILF
TGTGCCAGCAGTCAGGGACAGATAATCCTTTTT
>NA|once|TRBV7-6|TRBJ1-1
CASSFSEFSTEAFF
TGTGCCAGCAGCTTTTCGGAGTTTTCCACTGAAGCTTTCTTT
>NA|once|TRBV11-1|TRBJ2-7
CASSLDETGISYEQYF
TGTGCCAGCAGCTTAGACGAAACAGGGATCTCCTACGAGCAGTACTTC
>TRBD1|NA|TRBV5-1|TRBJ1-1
CASSITGAHIEAFF
TGCGCCAGCAGCATTACAGGGGCCCACATTGAAGCTTTCTTT
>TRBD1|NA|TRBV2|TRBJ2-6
CASNLGTVISGANVLTF
TGTGCCAGCAACCTGGGGACAGTGATCTCTGGGGCCAACGTCCTGACTTTC
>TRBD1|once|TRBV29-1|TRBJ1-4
CSVDTGGANEKLFF
TGCAGCGTTGATACAGGGGGAGCTAATGAAAAACTGTTTTTT
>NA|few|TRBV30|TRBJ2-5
CAWNSGQETQYF
TGTGCCTGGAACTCGGGGCAAGAGACCCAGTACTTC
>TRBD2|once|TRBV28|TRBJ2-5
CASSFGLAGLKETQYF
TGTGCCAGCAGTTTTGGCCTAGCGGGGCTAAAAGAGACCCAGTACTTC
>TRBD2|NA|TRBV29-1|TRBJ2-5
CSSRASGQETQYF
TGCAGCTCTAGGGCTAGCGGACAAGAGACCCAGTACTTC
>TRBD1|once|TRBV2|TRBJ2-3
CASGGQPLTDTQYF
TGTGCCAGCGGGGGACAGCCACTCACAGATACGCAGTATTTT
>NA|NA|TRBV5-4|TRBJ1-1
CASSPVGTAVGNTEAFF
TGTGCCAGCAGCCCGGTGGGCACAGCGGTCGGAAACACTGAAGCTTTCTTT
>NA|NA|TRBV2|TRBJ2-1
CASQPGGRYNEQFF
TGTGCCAGCCAGCCGGGGGGCCGCTACAATGAGCAGTTCTTC
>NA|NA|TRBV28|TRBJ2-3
CASQVNTDTQYF
TGTGCCAGCCAGGTGAACACAGATACGCAGTATTTT
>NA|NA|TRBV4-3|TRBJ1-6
CASSQDTGFGSPLHF
TGCGCCAGCAGCCAAGATACGGGTTTTGGTTCACCCCTCCACTTT
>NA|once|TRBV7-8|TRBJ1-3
CASSFNSGNTIYF
TGTGCCAGCAGCTTTAACTCTGGAAACACCATATATTTT